Sequencing of this T cell receptor (beta chain) was carried out in a study of cytomegalovirus exposure and HLA in healthy donors. With 60 Vbeta and 13 Jbeta primers, the PCR was carried out. Clones were read by immunoSEQ multiplex PCR, and TCRdb kept only the in-frame ones, dropping some. This sample carries 150,000 to 200,000 clones, 75% of them seen once, and the ten largest clones take roughly 7.8%. General study points: Later analysis associated a missense DCLRE1C variant with TCR beta V- and J-gene trimming. A few of the chains that were CMV-associated were confirmed in vitro to be specific for CMV antigens. For presence/absence analyses, sequencing depth was assumed to be roughly uniform across donors. Several of the most significant clusters appeared linked to common viral pathogens, based on a later analysis.

This clone was detected only a few times. Its target is not known. The CDR3 loop spans 13 amino acids. The J segment lost 2 bases and the V segment lost 4 bases, leaving 0 bases of the junction unmatched. CDR1 is SQVTM and CDR2 is ANQGSEA in the germline V gene. The chain carries TRBV29-1 and TRBJ2-3; 10 nucleotides align to TRBD1. This TCR was sampled from a woman aged 40-49 years in good health and CMV-seropositive. The material sequenced was PBMCs. The CDR3 reads CSVGQGATDTQYF. CDR3 nucleotide sequence: TGCAGCGTTGGACAGGGGGCCACAGATACGCAGTATTTT.